The clone carrying this T cell receptor (beta chain) turned up a few times. Its antigen is not known. The sample is drawn from a study of early T cells in non-severe SARS-CoV-2 infection. Overall study results and limits: Database matching using VDJdb favored anti-spike CD8 responses, with private and CD4 specificities left missing.

Unique molecular identifiers were added to individual cDNA molecules. TCRdb re-called the 5' RACE reads through MiXCR, storing one row per CDR3 protein. This sample has fewer than 85,000 distinct CDR3 sequences, with around 12% found just once. The sample comprised whole blood. The source is an adult who was a healthcare worker with PCR-confirmed SARS-CoV-2 infection or an uninfected control (not recorded which).

The CDR3 bases are TGCAGCGGTGGTTTGGGACAGGGGGCGAATACTGAAGCTTTCTTT. It specifies CSGGLGQGANTEAFF. The rearrangement uses TRBV29-1 and TRBJ1-1; 12 positions agree with TRBD1. The CDR3 sequence is 15 residues long. Germline V gene sequence: CDR1 SQVTM, CDR2 ANQGSEA. J lost 5 bases, V lost 7 bases, and 11 bases had no gene match. The full variable domain, rest sourced from reference TRBV29-1 and TRBJ1-1, is SAVISQKPSRDICQRGTSLTIQCQVDSQVTMMFWYRQQPGQSLTLIATANQGSEATYESGFVIDKFPISRPNLTFSTLTVSNMSPEDSSIYLCSGGLGQGANTEAFFGQGTRLTVV.